The entry below describes one T cell receptor beta chain. Its cognate antigen is unknown. This CDR3 spans 16 amino acids. The ends were cut back, 0 bases at V and 7 bases at J, with 19 bases in the middle. From germline, CDR1 is SGHAT and CDR2 FQDESV (reference sequence). The data derive from a study of cytomegalovirus exposure and HLA in healthy donors. The study's findings and limits: Some V segments (TRBV6-2 and TRBV6-3 among them) were excluded as indistinguishable.

The PCR employed 60 Vbeta primers together with 13 Jbeta primers. Method: immunoSEQ multiplex PCR; TCRdb's copy keeps in-frame clones and lacks some. This table holds around 200,000 clones, approximately 65% found once. The sample comprised PBMCs. The chain has TRBV11-1 and TRBJ2-7, with D tentatively TRBD2 (6 bases). The TCR was taken from a man aged 35 to 55 in good health and CMV-seronegative. The CDR3 loop is CASSLARQGGRLEQYF. CDR3 coding DNA: TGTGCCAGCAGCTTAGCCCGGCAGGGAGGACGTTTAGAGCAGTACTTC.